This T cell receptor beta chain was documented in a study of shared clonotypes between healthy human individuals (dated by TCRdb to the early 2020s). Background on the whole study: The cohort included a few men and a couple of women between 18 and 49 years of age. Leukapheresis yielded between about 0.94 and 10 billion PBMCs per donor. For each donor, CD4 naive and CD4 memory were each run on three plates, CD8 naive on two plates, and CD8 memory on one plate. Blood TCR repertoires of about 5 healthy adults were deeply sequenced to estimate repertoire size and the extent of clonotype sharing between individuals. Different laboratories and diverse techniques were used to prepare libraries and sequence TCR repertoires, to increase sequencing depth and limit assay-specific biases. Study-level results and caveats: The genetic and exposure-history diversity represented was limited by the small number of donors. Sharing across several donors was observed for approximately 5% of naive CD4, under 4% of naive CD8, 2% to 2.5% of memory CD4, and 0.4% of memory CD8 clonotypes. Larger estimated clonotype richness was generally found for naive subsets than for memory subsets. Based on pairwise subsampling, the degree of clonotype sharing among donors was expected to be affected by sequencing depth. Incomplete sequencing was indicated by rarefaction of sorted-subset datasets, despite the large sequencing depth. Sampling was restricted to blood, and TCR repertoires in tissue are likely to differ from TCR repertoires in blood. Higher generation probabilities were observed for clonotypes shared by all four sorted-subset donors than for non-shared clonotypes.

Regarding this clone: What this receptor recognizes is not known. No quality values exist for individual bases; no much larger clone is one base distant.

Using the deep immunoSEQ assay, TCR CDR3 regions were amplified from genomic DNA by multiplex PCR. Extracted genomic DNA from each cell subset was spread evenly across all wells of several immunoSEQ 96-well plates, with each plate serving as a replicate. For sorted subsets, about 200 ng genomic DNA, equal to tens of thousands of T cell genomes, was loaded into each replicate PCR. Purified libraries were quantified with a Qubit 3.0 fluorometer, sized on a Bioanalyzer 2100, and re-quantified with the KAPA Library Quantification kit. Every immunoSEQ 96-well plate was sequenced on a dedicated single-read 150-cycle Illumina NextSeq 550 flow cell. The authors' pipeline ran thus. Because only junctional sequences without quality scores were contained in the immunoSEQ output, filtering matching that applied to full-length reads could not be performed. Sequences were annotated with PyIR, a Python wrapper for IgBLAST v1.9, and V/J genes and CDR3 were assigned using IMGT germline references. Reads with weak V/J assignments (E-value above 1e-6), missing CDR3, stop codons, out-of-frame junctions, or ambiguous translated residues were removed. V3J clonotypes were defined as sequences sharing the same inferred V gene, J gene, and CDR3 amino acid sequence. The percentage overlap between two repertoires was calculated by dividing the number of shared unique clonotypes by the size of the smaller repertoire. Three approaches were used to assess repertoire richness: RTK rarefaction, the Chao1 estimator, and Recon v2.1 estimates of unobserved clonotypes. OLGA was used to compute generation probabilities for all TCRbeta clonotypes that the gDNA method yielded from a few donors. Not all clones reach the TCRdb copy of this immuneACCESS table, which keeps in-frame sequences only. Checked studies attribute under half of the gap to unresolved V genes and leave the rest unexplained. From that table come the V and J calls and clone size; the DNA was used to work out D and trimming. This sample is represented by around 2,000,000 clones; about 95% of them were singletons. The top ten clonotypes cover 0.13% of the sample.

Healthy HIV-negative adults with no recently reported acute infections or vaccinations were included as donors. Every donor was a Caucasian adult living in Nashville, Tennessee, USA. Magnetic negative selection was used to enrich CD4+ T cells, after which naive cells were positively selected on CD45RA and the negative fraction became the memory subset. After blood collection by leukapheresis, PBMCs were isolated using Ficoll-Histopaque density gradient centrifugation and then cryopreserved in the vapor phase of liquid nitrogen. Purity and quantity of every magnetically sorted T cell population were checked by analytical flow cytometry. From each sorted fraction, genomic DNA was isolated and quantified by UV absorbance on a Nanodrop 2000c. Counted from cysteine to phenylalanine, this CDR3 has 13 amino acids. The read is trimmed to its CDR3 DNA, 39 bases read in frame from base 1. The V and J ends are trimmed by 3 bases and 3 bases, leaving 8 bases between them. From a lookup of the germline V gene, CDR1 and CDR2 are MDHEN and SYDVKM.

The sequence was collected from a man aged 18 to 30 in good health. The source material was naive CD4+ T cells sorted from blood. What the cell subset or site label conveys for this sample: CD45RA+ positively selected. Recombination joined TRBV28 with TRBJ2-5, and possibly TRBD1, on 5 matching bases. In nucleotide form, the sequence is TGTGCCAGCAGTTTGGGGCAGAAAGAGACCCAGTACTTC. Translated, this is CASSLGQKETQYF.